This T cell receptor beta chain appears in the sequencing data of a study of cytomegalovirus exposure and HLA in healthy donors. Overall study findings and caveats: A missense DCLRE1C variant was associated with V- and J-gene trimming of TCR beta chains in a later analysis, and an independent cohort replicated the association. Per published reports, the classifier diagnosed cytomegalovirus status with high specificity and sensitivity.

This clone appeared a few times. Its target is unknown. PCR primers comprised 60 Vbeta and 13 Jbeta primers. Some clones are missing from TCRdb's copy, which holds only in-frame ones; the method was immunoSEQ multiplex PCR. The sample contains 120,000 or so clones, roughly 17% of which appear only once. The CDR3 is made up of 15 amino acids. Looked up from germline, CDR1 is MGHRA and CDR2 is YSYEKL. J gave up 2 bases and V 2 bases, and 3 bases lay outside the gene matches. Sequenced material: PBMCs. The V and J genes are TRBV4-1 and TRBJ1-5, with 7 bases matching TRBD1. This TCR was recovered from a female donor in good health and CMV-seropositive. The CDR3 nucleotides are TGCGCCAGCAGCCAACGTGGACAGGGCAATCAGCCCCAGCATTTT. It is translated as CASSQRGQGNQPQHF.